This is a list of T cell receptor beta chains from one sample in a study of shared clonotypes between healthy human individuals. Here immunoSEQ multiplex PCR was the method, and the copy in TCRdb shows in-frame clones only, minus some. This sample yields about 1 million clones, of which about 77% are seen a single time; about 1.5% belongs to the top ten. Sequencing used memory CD4+ T cells sorted from blood. These receptors were obtained from a man aged 18-30 years in good health. Each CDR3 is given with its conserved first and last residue. A D gene is named only where the DNA matches it firmly. The size entry is marked missing in some rows and otherwise reads once, few, many or a size class.

TRBV5-1	.	.	TRBJ2-7	CASSAGTIPYEQYF	TGCGCCAGCAGCGCCGGGACAATCCCCTACGAGCAGTACTTC
TRBV7-6	.	TRBD2	TRBJ2-1	CASSVTSGGYNEQFF	TGTGCCAGCAGCGTGACTAGCGGGGGGTACAATGAGCAGTTCTTC
TRBV11-3	.	.	TRBJ2-5	CASSRTGWVGETQYF	TGTGCCAGCAGCCGTACGGGGTGGGTTGGAGAGACCCAGTACTTC
TRBV9	.	.	TRBJ2-1	CASRRGPDSSYNEQFF	TGTGCCAGCAGACGGGGCCCAGATAGCTCCTACAATGAGCAGTTCTTC
TRBV5-5	.	TRBD1	TRBJ2-5	CASREETGGGGITETQYF	TGTGCCAGCAGAGAGGAGACAGGGGGCGGAGGGATAACAGAGACCCAGTACTTC
TRBV15	.	.	TRBJ2-5	CATSTKGETQYF	TGTGCCACCAGCACAAAGGGGGAGACCCAGTACTTC
TRBV5-5	.	TRBD1	TRBJ1-6	CASSLGTGQNNSPLHF	TGTGCCAGCAGCTTGGGGACAGGTCAAAATAATTCACCCCTCCACTTT
TRBV28	few	.	TRBJ1-5	CASRQGGSNQPQHF	TGTGCCAGCAGGCAGGGAGGGAGCAATCAGCCCCAGCATTTT
TRBV28	.	.	TRBJ1-5	CASNLGGGGNQPQHF	TGTGCCAGCAACCTAGGGGGTGGGGGCAATCAGCCCCAGCATTTT
TRBV5-4	many	.	TRBJ1-2	CASSLAGGPAYTF	TGTGCCAGCAGCTTGGCCGGCGGGCCGGCCTACACCTTC
TRBV6-1	.	.	TRBJ1-5	CASSESLVLKGNQPQHF	TGTGCCAGCAGTGAAAGCCTCGTTTTAAAGGGCAATCAGCCCCAGCATTTT
TRBV19	.	.	TRBJ2-3	CASSIDDTGPDTQYF	TGTGCCAGTAGTATAGATGATACGGGGCCCGATACGCAGTATTTT
TRBV7-8	.	TRBD2	TRBJ2-1	CASSPRGLAGGPGNEQFF	TGTGCCAGCAGCCCGAGGGGACTAGCGGGAGGGCCTGGCAATGAGCAGTTCTTC
TRBV19	.	.	TRBJ1-5	CASSRDTAYSNQPQHF	TGTGCCAGTAGTAGGGACACAGCGTATAGCAATCAGCCCCAGCATTTT
TRBV29-1	.	TRBD2	TRBJ2-5	CSLTAGEGTQYF	TGCAGCCTAACAGCGGGAGAGGGGACCCAGTACTTC
TRBV4-1	few	.	TRBJ2-5	CASSQTRGLETQYF	TGCGCCAGCAGCCAAACAAGGGGCCTGGAGACCCAGTACTTC
TRBV30	.	.	TRBJ2-3	CACGATSTDTQYF	TGTGCCTGTGGGGCGACTAGCACAGATACGCAGTATTTT
TRBV7-2	.	.	TRBJ2-7	CASSLGQGGEQYF	TGTGCCAGCAGCTTAGGACAGGGAGGGGAGCAGTACTTC
TRBV6-5	.	TRBD2	TRBJ2-5	CASSYDGGVGETQYF	TGTGCCAGCAGTTACGACGGGGGGGTAGGAGAGACCCAGTACTTC
TRBV5-1	few	.	TRBJ2-5	CASSLANSVQETQYF	TGCGCCAGCAGCTTGGCCAATTCGGTCCAAGAGACCCAGTACTTC
TRBV18	few	.	TRBJ2-2	CASSPQERNTGELFF	TGTGCCAGCTCACCACAAGAGAGGAACACCGGGGAGCTGTTTTTT
TRBV5-1	.	.	TRBJ2-3	CASSPIQGIADTQYF	TGCGCCAGCAGCCCCATTCAGGGGATAGCAGATACGCAGTATTTT
TRBV10-1	once	.	TRBJ2-3	CASSESSPGNTQYF	TGCGCCAGCAGTGAGTCTTCCCCCGGGAATACGCAGTATTTT
TRBV27	.	.	TRBJ1-5	CASSFWGSNQPQHF	TGTGCCAGCAGTTTCTGGGGTAGCAATCAGCCCCAGCATTTT
TRBV30	.	.	TRBJ2-7	CAFADLLDYEQYF	TGTGCCTTCGCGGACCTACTGGACTACGAGCAGTACTTC
TRBV5-6	once	.	TRBJ2-3	CASSNDSGKNTDTQYF	TGTGCCAGCAGCAATGATAGCGGCAAAAACACAGATACGCAGTATTTT
TRBV6-5	once	.	TRBJ1-6	CASSYSSGSLNSPLHF	TGTGCCAGCAGTTACTCGTCAGGGAGCTTAAATTCACCCCTCCACTTT
TRBV6-5	.	.	TRBJ1-6	CASSYSGVGGSPLHF	TGTGCCAGCAGTTACTCTGGGGTGGGGGGTTCACCCCTCCACTTT
TRBV5-1	.	.	TRBJ2-6	CASSLGQSSGANVLTF	TGCGCCAGCAGCTTGGGACAGAGCTCTGGGGCCAACGTCCTGACTTTC
TRBV7-9	few	.	TRBJ1-1	CASSLRAGIEAFF	TGTGCCAGCAGCCTGAGGGCGGGGATTGAAGCTTTCTTT
TRBV10-1	.	TRBD1	TRBJ2-2	CASRGQGPGELFF	TGCGCCAGCAGGGGACAGGGCCCCGGGGAGCTGTTTTTT
TRBV7-9	.	.	TRBJ2-3	CASSLQDTQYF	TGTGCCAGCAGCTTGCAGGATACGCAGTATTTT
TRBV28	.	TRBD2	TRBJ2-1	CASSIPSGANEQFF	TGTGCCAGCAGTATACCTAGCGGGGCTAATGAGCAGTTCTTC